This TCR beta chain came from a study of T cell responses to AZD1222 COVID-19 vaccine. Study-level points and caveats: Nearly half of spike-specific TCRs reportedly go after variant regions that carry no mutations.

Using immunoSEQ multiplex PCR, the repertoire was profiled, and TCRdb retains in-frame clones only, with some absent. Of approximately 100,000 clones in the sample, roughly nine tenths were seen once. On this clone itself: The antigen remains undetermined.

The sequencing here drew on peripheral blood, taken on day 0 of AZD1222 vaccination. The TCR comes from an adult in good health.

Here the CDR3 reads CASSPGQGANIQYF. As DNA, the CDR3 is TGCGCCAGCAGCCCTGGACAGGGGGCGAACATTCAGTACTTC. This chain joins TRBV4-3 and TRBJ2-4; 11 positions agree with TRBD1. CDR1 is LGHNA, CDR2 YSLEER, per germline. Trimming cost V 4 bases and J 7 bases; bases outside gene matches: 3. The CDR3 extends over 14 amino acids.